This T cell receptor beta chain is drawn from a study of shared clonotypes between healthy human individuals. Deep was the level used in running the assay. In the study's own analysis: Filtering of immunoSEQ junctional sequences could not match full-length read filtering. Assay used: immunoSEQ multiplex PCR; TCRdb lists only in-frame clones, some missing. Clonal size and the V and J genes are those of that table, whereas D and trimming came from the DNA. Among millions of clones listed, approximately 90% were seen once. Overall study results and limits: In a handful of donors, about 5% of naive CD4 clonotypes appeared in common. Rarefaction curves obtained for sorted subsets showed sequencing incomplete despite large depth.

Germline CDR1 GTSNPN, CDR2 SVGIG (reference sequence). The CDR3 consists of 12 residues. V lost 0 bases and J 5 bases, leaving 8 bases between the germline ends. With respect to this clone: Its antigen is still unknown.

The clonotype originates from a man between 18 and 35 years old in good health. Sample: naive CD4+ T cells sorted from blood. Subset denoted: CD45RA+ positively selected. The chain has TRBV30 and TRBJ2-7; D unresolved. The CDR3 here is CAWSVPRDEQYF. The CDR3 nucleotides are TGTGCCTGGAGTGTACCCCGCGACGAGCAGTACTTC.